This TCR beta chain stems from a study of T cells in Graves' hyperthyroidism and ophthalmopathy. TCR beta CDR3 regions were amplified from RNA transcripts. With the HTBI primer set, the TCR CDR3 went through a first round of RT-PCR. In TCRdb, the multiplex PCR reads were re-called with MiXCR into one record per CDR3 protein. This sample has under 650,000 distinct CDR3 sequences, with about a sixth found just once. This clonotype was found once. The CDR3 contains 17 residues. In germline, CDR1 is SGHRS, CDR2 YFSETQ. The V gene end was trimmed by 5 bases and the J gene end by 5 bases; junction bases not matched to a gene: 10.

The source of this sequence is a woman aged 25 to 39 with Graves' hyperthyroidism. The genes are TRBV5-1 and TRBJ2-5; the match to TRBD2 covers 15 bases. The sequencing input was blood. The CDR3 here is CASRWGLAGGPGETQYF. The CDR3 coding sequence is TGCGCCAGCAGATGGGGACTAGCGGGAGGACCTGGGGAGACCCAGTACTTC. Drawing the rest from reference TRBV5-1 and TRBJ2-5, the complete variable domain is KAGVTQTPRYLIKTRGQQVTLSCSPISGHRSVSWYQQTPGQGLQFLFEYFSETQRNKGNFPGRFSGRQFSNSRSEMNVSTLELGDSALYLCASRWGLAGGPGETQYFGPGTRLLVL.